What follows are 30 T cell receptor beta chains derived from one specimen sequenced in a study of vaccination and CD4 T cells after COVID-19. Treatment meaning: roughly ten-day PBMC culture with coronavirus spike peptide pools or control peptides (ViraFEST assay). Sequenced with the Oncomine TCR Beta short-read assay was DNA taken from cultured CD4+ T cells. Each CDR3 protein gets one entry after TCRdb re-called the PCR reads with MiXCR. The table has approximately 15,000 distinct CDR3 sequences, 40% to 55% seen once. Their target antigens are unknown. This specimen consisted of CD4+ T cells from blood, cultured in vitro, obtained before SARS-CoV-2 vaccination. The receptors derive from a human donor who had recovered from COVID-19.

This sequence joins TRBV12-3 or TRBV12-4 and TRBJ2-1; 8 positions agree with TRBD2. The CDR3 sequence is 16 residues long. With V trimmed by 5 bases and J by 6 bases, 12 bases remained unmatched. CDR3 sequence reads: CASSPPLAGGANEQFF. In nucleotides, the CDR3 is TGTGCCAGCAGTCCTCCCCTCGCGGGAGGCGCCAATGAGCAGTTCTTC.

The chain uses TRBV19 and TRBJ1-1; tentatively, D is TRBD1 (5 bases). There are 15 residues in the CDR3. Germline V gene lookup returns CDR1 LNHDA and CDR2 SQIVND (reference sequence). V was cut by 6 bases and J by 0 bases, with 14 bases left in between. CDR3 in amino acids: CASSWDADLNTEAFF. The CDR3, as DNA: TGTGCCAGTAGCTGGGACGCGGACTTGAACACTGAAGCTTTCTTT.

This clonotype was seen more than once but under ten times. The CDR3 sequence is CASSKGLASLTDTQYF. As DNA, the CDR3 is TGTGCCAGCAGTAAAGGACTAGCATCCCTCACAGATACGCAGTATTTT. The rearrangement joins TRBV27 to TRBJ2-3; TRBD2 aligns across 8 bases. CDR1 and CDR2 from the germline V gene are MNHEY and SMNVEV (reference sequence). Trimming cost V 5 bases and J 2 bases; bases outside gene matches: 9. The CDR3 spans 16 residues.

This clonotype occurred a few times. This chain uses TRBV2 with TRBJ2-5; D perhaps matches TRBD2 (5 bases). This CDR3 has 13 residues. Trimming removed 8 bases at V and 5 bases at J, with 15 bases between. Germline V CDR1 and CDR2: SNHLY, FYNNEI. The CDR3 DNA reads TGTGCCAGCGGCGGACTGCGAGCGGAGACCCAGTACTTC. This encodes CASGGLRAETQYF.

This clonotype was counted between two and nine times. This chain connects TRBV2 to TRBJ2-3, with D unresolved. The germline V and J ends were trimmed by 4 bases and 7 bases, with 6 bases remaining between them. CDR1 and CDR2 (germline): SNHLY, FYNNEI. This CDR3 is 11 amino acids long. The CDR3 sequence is CASSAGYTQYF. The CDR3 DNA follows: TGTGCCAGCAGTGCTGGCTATACGCAGTATTTT.

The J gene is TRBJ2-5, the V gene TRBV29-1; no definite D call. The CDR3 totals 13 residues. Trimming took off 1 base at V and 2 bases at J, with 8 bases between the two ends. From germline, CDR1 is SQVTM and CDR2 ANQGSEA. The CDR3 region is CSVEGVLQETQYF. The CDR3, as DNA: TGCAGCGTTGAAGGGGTCTTACAAGAGACCCAGTACTTC.

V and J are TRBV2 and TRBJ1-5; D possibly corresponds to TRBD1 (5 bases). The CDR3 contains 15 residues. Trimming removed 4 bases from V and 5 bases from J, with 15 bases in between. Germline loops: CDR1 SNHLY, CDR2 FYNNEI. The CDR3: CASSVERGDDQPQHF. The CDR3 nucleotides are TGTGCCAGCAGTGTGGAGCGGGGGGACGATCAGCCCCAGCATTTT.

CDR3: CASSQMGTDYGYTF. CDR3 nucleotide sequence: TGCGCCAGCAGTCAGATGGGGACAGACTATGGCTACACCTTC. The chain joins TRBV23-1 to TRBJ1-2; 7 nucleotides agree with TRBD1. TRBV23-1 is designated an ORF whose function remains uncertain. The V segment lost 3 bases and the J segment 3 bases; nucleotides outside the gene matches: 4. This CDR3 has 14 amino acids.

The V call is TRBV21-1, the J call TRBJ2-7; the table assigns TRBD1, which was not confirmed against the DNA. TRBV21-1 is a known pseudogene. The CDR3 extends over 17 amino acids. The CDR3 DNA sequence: TGTGCCAGCAGCCCACCCCCCTCGACAGGGGACTCCTACGAGCAGTACTTC. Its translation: CASSPPPSTGDSYEQYF.

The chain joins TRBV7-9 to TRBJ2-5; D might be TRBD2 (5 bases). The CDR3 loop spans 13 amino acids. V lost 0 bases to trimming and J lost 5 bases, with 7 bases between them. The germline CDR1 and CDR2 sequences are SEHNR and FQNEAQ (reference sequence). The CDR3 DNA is TGTGCCAGCAGCTTAGCGTCGGGGGAGACCCAGTACTTC. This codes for CASSLASGETQYF. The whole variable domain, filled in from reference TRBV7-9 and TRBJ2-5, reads DTGVSQNPRHKITKRGQNVTFRCDPISEHNRLYWYRQTLGQGPEFLTYFQNEAQLEKSRLLSDRFSAERPKGSFSTLEIQRTEQGDSAMYLCASSLASGETQYFGPGTRLLVL.

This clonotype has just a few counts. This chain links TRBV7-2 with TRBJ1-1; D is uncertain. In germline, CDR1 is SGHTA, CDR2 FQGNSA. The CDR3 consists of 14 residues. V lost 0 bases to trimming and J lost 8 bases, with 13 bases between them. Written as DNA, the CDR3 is TGTGCCAGCAGCTTAGCAGGCGGCGCGGGGGAAGCTTTCTTT. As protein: CASSLAGGAGEAFF.

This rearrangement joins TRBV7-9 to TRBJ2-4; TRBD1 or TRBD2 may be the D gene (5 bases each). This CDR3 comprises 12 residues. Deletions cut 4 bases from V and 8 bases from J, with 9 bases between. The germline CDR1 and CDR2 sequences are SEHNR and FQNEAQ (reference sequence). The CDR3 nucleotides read TGTGCCAGCAGCTGGGGACGGGACATTCAGTACTTC. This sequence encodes CASSWGRDIQYF. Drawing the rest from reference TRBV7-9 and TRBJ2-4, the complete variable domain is DTGVSQNPRHKITKRGQNVTFRCDPISEHNRLYWYRQTLGQGPEFLTYFQNEAQLEKSRLLSDRFSAERPKGSFSTLEIQRTEQGDSAMYLCASSWGRDIQYFGAGTRLSVL.

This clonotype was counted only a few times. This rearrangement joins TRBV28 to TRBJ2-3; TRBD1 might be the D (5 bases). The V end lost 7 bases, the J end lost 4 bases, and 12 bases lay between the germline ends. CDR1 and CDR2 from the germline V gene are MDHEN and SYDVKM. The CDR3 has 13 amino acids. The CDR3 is CASNTRAPDTQYF. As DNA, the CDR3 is TGTGCCAGCAACACCAGGGCACCAGATACGCAGTATTTT.

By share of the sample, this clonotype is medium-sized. This chain's CDR3 is CASSSTSGDYEQYF. The DNA of the CDR3 is TGTGCCAGCAGTTCGACATCGGGAGACTACGAGCAGTACTTC. The gene calls are TRBV6-5 and TRBJ2-7, with a weak D call TRBD2 (6 bases). V gave up 4 bases and J gave up 3 bases, with 13 bases separating them. The length of the CDR3 is 14 residues. The germline V gene has CDR1 MNHEY and CDR2 SVGAGI.

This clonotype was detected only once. The CDR3 coding sequence is TGTGCCAGCAGTTACAGGGACAGTCCCACAGATACGCAGTATTTT. Translation: CASSYRDSPTDTQYF. The rearrangement links TRBV6-2 or TRBV6-3 to TRBJ2-3, with 7 nucleotides matching TRBD1. V shed 2 bases and J 2 bases; nucleotides not matched to a gene: 4. The CDR3 has 15 amino acids. The V gene's germline CDR1 is MNHEY and CDR2 SVGEGT.

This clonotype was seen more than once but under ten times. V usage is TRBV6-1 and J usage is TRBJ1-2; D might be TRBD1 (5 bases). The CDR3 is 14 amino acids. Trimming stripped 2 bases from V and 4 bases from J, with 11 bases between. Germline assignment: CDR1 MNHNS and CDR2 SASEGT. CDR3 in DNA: TGTGCCAGCAGTGAAATCGGCGGGGGCTATGGCTACACCTTC. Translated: CASSEIGGGYGYTF.

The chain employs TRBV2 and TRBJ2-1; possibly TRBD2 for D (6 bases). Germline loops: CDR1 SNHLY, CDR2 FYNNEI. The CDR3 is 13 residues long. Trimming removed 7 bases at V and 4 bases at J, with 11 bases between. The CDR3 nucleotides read TGTGCCAGCATCCAGCGGGTATACAATGAGCAGTTCTTC. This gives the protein CASIQRVYNEQFF.

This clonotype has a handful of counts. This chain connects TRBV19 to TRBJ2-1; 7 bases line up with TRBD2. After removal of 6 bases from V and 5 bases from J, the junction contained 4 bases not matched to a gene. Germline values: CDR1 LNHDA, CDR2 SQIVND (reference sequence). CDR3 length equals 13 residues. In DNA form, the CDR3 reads TGTGCCAGTAGCCCGGGGGGTGACAATGAGCAGTTCTTC. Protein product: CASSPGGDNEQFF.

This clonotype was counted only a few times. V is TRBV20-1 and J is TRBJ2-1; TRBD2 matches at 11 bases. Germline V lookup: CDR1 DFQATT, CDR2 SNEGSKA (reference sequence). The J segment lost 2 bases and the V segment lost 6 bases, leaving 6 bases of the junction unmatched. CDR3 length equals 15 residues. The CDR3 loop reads CSAPLSGRAYNEQFF. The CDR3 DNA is TGCAGTGCCCCCCTTAGCGGGAGGGCCTACAATGAGCAGTTCTTC.

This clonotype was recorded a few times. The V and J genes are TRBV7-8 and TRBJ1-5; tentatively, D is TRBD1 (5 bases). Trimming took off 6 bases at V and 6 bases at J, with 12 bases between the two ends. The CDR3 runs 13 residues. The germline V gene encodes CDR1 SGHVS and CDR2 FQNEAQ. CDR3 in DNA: TGTGCCAGCAGAGCGACCGGGGGTCAGCCCCAGCATTTT. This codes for CASRATGGQPQHF.

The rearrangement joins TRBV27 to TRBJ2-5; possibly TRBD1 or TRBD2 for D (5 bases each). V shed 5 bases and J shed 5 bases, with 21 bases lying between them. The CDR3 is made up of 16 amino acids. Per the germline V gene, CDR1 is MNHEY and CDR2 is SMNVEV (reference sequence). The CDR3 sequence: CASSRSFTRGGETQYF. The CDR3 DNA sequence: TGTGCCAGCAGTCGTTCTTTTACGAGGGGCGGGGAGACCCAGTACTTC.

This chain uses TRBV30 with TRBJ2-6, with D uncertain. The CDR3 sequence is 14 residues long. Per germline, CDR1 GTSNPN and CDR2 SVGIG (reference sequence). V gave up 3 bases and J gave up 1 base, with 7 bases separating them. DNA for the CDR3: TGTGCCTGGAGATTTTCATCTGGGGCCAACGTCCTGACTTTC. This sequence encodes CAWRFSSGANVLTF.

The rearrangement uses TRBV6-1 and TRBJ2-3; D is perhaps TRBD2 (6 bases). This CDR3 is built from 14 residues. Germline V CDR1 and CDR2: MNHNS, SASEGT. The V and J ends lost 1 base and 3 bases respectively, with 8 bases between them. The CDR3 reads CASSEDGSTDTQYF. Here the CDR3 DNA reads TGTGCCAGCAGTGAAGACGGGAGTACAGATACGCAGTATTTT.

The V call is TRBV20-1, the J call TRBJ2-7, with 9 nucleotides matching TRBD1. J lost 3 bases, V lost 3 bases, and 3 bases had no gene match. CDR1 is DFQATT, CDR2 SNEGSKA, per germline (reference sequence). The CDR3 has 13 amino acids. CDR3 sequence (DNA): TGCAGTGCTAGGGACAGGGGAATCTACGAGCAGTACTTC. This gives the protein CSARDRGIYEQYF.

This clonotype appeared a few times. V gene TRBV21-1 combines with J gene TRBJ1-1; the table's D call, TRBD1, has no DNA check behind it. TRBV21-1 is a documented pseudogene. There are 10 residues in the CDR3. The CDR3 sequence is CARKGQEAFF. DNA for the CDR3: TGTGCGAGAAAGGGACAGGAAGCTTTCTTT.

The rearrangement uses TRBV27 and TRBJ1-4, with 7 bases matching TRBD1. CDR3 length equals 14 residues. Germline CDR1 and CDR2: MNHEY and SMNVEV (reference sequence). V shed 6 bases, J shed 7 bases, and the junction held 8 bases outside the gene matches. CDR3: CASSRTGQLEKLFF. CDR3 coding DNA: TGTGCCAGCAGCCGGACAGGCCAACTTGAAAAACTGTTTTTT. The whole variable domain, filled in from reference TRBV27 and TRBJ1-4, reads EAQVTQNPRYLITVTGKKLTVTCSQNMNHEYMSWYRQDPGLGLRQIYYSMNVEVTDKGDVPEGYKVSRKEKRNFPLILESPSPNQTSLYFCASSRTGQLEKLFFGSGTQLSVL.

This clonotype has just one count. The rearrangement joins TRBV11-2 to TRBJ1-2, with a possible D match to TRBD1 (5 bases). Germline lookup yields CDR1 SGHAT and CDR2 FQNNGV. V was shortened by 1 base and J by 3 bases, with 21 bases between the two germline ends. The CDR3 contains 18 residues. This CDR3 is CASSLAHQWGAADYGYTF. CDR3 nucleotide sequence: TGTGCCAGCAGCTTAGCCCACCAATGGGGCGCTGCAGACTATGGCTACACCTTC.

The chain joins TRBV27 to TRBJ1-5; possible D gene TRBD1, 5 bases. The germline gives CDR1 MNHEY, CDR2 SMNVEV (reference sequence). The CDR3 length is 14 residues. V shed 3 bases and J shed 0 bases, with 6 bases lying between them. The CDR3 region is CASSFRVSNQPQHF. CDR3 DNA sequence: TGTGCCAGCAGTTTCAGGGTTAGCAATCAGCCCCAGCATTTT.

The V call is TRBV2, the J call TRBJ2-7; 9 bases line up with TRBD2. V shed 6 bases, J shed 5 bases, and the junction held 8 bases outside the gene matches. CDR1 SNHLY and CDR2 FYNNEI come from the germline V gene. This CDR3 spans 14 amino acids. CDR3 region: CASSLGGRVHEQYF. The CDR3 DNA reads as TGTGCCAGCAGCCTCGGCGGGAGGGTCCACGAGCAGTACTTC.

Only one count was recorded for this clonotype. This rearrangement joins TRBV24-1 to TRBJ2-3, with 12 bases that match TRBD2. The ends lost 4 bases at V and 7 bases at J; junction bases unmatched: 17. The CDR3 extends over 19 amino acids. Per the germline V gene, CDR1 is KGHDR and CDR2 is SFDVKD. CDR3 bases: TGTGCCACCAGTGAGAAGACGGGACTAGCGGGCCGGGATACAAATACGCAGTATTTT. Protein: CATSEKTGLAGRDTNTQYF.